This T cell receptor (beta chain) was retrieved from a study of cytomegalovirus exposure and HLA in healthy donors. The PCR made use of 60 Vbeta and 13 Jbeta primers. This table comes from immunoSEQ multiplex PCR, and its TCRdb copy is limited to in-frame clones, with some not included. This specimen shows more than 65,000 clones; the ten leading clones hold under 3%. Study findings and constraints: TCR beta chains associated with HLA were, in a later analysis, more clonally expanded than equally common others. Analysis was carried out at a later point, and it linked a missense DCLRE1C variant to TCR beta V- and J-gene trimming. Most TCR sequences proved rare, with some public TCRs found in many donors.

V shed 3 bases and J shed 0 bases, with 5 bases lying between them. The germline V gene has CDR1 SGDLS and CDR2 YYNGEE. The CDR3 extends over 13 amino acids. As regards this clone: Its specificity is unknown.

This chain uses TRBV9 with TRBJ2-3; tentatively, D is TRBD1 (5 bases). This clonotype was obtained from a man aged 40-55 years in good health and CMV-seronegative. The material sequenced was PBMCs. Here the CDR3 DNA reads TGTGCCAGCAGCGAGGGGAGCACAGATACGCAGTATTTT. Translated, it gives CASSEGSTDTQYF.